This T cell receptor (beta chain) was identified during a study of T cells in Graves' hyperthyroidism and ophthalmopathy. With respect to this clonotype: The antigen remains unidentified. This sequence may be a read error, since a much larger clone differs from it by one base.

Amplified TCR beta CDR3 regions derived from RNA transcripts. RT-PCR in the first round (using the HTBI primer set) targeted the TCR CDR3. One entry per CDR3 protein results from TCRdb running MiXCR on the multiplex PCR reads. The table includes 600,000 or so distinct CDR3 sequences, 40% to 55% detected once. Overall study results and limits: The blood repertoire included most of the expanded thyroid clonotypes above 0.001.

V was cut by 1 base and J by 8 bases, with 8 bases left in between. Per the germline V gene, CDR1 is SEHNR and CDR2 is FQNEAQ (reference sequence). This CDR3 is 12 amino acids long. The rearrangement uses TRBV7-9 and TRBJ1-2; no clear D gene. The receptor was derived from a woman between 18 and 29 years old with Graves' hyperthyroidism. The sample taken for sequencing was peripheral blood or thyroid tissue (not recorded which). The CDR3 DNA follows: TGTGCCAGCAGCTTAGAACGGGGAGGCTACACCTTC. This encodes CASSLERGGYTF. The entire variable domain, with the rest obtained from reference TRBV7-9 and TRBJ1-2, is as follows: DTGVSQNPRHKITKRGQNVTFRCDPISEHNRLYWYRQTLGQGPEFLTYFQNEAQLEKSRLLSDRFSAERPKGSFSTLEIQRTEQGDSAMYLCASSLERGGYTFGSGTRLTVV.